The clone carrying this T cell receptor (beta chain) was observed many times. The antigen remains undetermined. This specimen belongs to a study of identical twins. Study-level findings and limits: Invariant MAIT and iNKT cells may have partly biased zero-insertion analyses.

TCRdb called the 5' RACE reads again in MiXCR, with one record for every CDR3 protein. The repertoire holds around 650,000 distinct CDR3 sequences, with just over 7% as singletons. Trimming shortened V by 4 bases and J by 5 bases, and 11 bases separated the two germline ends. The CDR3 is 13 amino acids. CDR1 is MDHEN, CDR2 SYDVKM, per germline. The same data also went into a second study, on yellow fever vaccine responses in identical twins.

Sequenced sample: PBMCs. The chain is built from TRBV28 and TRBJ1-1; D gene unclear. The TCR originated in a woman aged 18 to 35 in good health. The CDR3 spells CASSSWVVTEAFF. CDR3 nucleotides: TGTGCCAGCAGTTCCTGGGTGGTAACTGAAGCTTTCTTT.